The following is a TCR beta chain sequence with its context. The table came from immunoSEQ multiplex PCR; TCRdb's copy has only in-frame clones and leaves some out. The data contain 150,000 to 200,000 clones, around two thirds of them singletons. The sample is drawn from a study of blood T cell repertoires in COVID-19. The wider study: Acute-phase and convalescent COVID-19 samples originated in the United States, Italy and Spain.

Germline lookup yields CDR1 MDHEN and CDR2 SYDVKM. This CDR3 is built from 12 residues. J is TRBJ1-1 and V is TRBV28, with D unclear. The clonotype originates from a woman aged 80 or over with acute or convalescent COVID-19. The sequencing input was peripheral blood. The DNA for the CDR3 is TGTGTCTCAGGAGGGTGGGAGACTGAAGCTTTCTTT. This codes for CVSGGWETEAFF.